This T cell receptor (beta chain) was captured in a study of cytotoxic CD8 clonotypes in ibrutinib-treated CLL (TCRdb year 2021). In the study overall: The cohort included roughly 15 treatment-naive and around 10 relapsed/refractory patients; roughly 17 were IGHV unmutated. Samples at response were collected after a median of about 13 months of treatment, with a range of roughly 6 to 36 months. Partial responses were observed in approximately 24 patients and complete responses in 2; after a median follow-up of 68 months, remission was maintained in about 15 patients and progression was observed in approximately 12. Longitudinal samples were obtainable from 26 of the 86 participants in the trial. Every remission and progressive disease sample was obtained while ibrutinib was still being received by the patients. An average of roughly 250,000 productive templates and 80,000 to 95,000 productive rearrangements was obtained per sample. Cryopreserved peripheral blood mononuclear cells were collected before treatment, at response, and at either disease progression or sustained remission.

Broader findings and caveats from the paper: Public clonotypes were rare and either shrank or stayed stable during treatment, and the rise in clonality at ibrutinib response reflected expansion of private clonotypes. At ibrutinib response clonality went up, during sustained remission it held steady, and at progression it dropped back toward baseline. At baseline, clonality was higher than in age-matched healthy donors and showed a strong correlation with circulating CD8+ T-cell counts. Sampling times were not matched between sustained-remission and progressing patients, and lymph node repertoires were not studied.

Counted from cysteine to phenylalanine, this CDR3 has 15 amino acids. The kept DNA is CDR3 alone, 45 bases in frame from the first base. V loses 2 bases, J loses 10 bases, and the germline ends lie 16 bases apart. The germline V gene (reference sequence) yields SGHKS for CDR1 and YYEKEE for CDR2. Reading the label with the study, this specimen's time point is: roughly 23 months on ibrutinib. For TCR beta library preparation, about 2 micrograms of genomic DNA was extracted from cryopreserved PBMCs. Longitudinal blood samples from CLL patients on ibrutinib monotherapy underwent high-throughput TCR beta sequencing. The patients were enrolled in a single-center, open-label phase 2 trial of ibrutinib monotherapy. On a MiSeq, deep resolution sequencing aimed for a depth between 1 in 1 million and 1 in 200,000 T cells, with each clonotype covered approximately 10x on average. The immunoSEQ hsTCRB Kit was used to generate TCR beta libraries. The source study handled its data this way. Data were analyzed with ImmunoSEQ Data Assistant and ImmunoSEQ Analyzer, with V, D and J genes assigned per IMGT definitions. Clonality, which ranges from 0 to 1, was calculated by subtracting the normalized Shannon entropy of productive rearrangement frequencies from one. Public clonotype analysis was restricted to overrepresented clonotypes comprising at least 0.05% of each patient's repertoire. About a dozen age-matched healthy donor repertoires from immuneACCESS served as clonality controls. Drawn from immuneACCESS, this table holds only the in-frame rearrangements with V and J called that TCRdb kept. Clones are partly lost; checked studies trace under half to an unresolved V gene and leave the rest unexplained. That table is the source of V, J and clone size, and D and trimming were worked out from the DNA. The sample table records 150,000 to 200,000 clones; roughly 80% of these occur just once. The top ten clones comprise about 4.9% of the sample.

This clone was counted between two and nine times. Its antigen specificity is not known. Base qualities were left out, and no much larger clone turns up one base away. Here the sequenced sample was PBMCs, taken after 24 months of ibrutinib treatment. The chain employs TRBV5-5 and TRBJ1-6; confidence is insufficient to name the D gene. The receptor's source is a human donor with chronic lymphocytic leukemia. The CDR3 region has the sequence CASSFEKGVGSPLHF. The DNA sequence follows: TGTGCCAGCAGCTTTGAGAAGGGAGTTGGCTCACCCCTCCACTTT.